This T cell receptor beta chain was sequenced for a study of blood T cell repertoires in COVID-19. Germline V gene data show CDR1 as SEHNR and CDR2 as FQNEAQ (reference sequence). This CDR3 has 14 amino acids. Trimming removed 3 bases from V and 10 bases from J, with 18 bases in between. In its sample, this clone was seen a few times. Produced via immunoSEQ multiplex PCR; TCRdb's table is partial and in-frame only. The repertoire holds approximately 97,000 clones, with around nine tenths as singletons. This clonotype was sampled from a man between 60 and 75 years old with acute or convalescent COVID-19. V usage is TRBV7-9 and J usage is TRBJ1-1, with a tentative D call TRBD1 (5 bases). Material for sequencing was peripheral blood. The CDR3, as DNA: TGTGCCAGCAGCTTCACAGGCGTGGGGAGGGGAGCTTTCTTT. This codes for CASSFTGVGRGAFF.